This T cell receptor beta chain was sequenced during a study of coeliac disease. General observations from the study: Largely private TRB repertoires meant most sequences were sample-unique. Intraepithelial and lamina propria fractions were not highly pure.

Sequencing was performed with immunoSEQ multiplex PCR; in TCRdb, only in-frame clones are kept and a portion is missing. The table includes roughly 1,300 clones, less than 70% detected once. This CDR3 has 12 residues. Trimming left V 3 bases short and J 7 bases short, with 7 bases between. Germline-derived CDR1 and CDR2 are SGHNT and YENEEA. As concerns this clone: Its target is unknown.

This rearrangement joins TRBV11-3 to TRBJ2-1; D ambiguous. This TCR came from a man between 70 and 80 years old without celiac disease. Input material: intraepithelial lymphocytes from the gut. In DNA form, the CDR3 reads TGTGCCAGCAGCTTTGGCCGAAATGAGCAGTTCTTC. Its protein is CASSFGRNEQFF.